This TCR beta chain was recovered during a study of blood T cell repertoires in COVID-19. The overall study: Samples taken during acute and convalescent COVID-19 were collected in the United States, Italy and Spain.

V was clipped by 4 bases and J by 10 bases, with 20 bases between them. This CDR3 comprises 14 residues. Germline V gives CDR1 SGDLS, CDR2 YYNGEE. Original processing notes: Reference gene primers were amplified, and this amplification served to estimate nucleated cell counts. Libraries were prepared by immunoSEQ multiplex PCR; TCRdb keeps only in-frame clonotypes and omits some of them. That table supplies the V and J calls and clone size; D and trimming were determined from the DNA. Of some 120,000 clones in the sample, around 89% were seen once. Sequenced: peripheral blood. The V and J genes are TRBV9 and TRBJ1-1, with D possibly being TRBD1 (5 bases). The receptor's source is a man aged 45-60 years with acute or convalescent COVID-19. The CDR3 bases are TGTGCCAGCAGCCCCCCGGGGGGACTTGGCGCAGCTTTCTTT. Translation gives CASSPPGGLGAAFF.